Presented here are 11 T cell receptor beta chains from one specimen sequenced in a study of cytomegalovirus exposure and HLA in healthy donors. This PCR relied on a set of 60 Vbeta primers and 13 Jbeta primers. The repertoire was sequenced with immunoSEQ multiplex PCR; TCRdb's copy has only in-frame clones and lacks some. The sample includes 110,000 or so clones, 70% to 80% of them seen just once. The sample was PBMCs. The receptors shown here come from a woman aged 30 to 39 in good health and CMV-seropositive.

CDR3 protein: CASSLNGGTDTQYF. The CDR3 DNA reads as TGTGCCAGCAGCTTAAATGGAGGAACAGATACGCAGTATTTT. The chain is built from TRBV7-9 and TRBJ2-3; a possible D gene is TRBD2 (5 bases). The CDR3 is 14 residues long. Germline V gene data show CDR1 as SEHNR and CDR2 as FQNEAQ (reference sequence). With 2 bases removed from V and 3 bases from J, the gap between germline ends came to 9 bases.

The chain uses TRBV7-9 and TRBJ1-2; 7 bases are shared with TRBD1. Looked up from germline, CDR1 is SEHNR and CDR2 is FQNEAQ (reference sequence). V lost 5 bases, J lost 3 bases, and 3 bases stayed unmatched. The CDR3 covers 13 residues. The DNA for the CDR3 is TGTGCCAGCAGCCTCGGGACAGACTATGGCTACACCTTC. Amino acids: CASSLGTDYGYTF.

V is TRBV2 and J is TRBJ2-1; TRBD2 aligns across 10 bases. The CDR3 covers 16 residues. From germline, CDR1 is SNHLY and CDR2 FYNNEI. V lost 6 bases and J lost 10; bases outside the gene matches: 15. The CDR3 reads CASRALGTSVPREQFF. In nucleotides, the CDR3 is TGTGCCAGCAGAGCCCTTGGGACTAGCGTCCCTCGGGAGCAGTTCTTC.

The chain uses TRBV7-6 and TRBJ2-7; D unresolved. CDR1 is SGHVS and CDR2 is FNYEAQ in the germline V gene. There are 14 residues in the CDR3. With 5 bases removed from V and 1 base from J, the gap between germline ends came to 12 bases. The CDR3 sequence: CASSKSTVSYEQYF. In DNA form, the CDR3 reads TGTGCCAGCAGCAAATCAACGGTTTCCTACGAGCAGTACTTC.

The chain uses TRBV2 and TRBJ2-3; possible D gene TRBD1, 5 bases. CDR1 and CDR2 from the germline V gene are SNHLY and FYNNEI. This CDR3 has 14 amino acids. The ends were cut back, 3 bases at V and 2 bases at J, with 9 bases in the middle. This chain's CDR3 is CASSEWGFTDTQYF. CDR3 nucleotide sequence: TGTGCCAGCAGTGAGTGGGGCTTCACAGATACGCAGTATTTT.

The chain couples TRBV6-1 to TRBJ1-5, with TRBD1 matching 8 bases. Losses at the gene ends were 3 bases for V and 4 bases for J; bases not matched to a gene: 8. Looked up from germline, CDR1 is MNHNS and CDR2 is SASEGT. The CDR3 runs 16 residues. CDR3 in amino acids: CASSEDRVIANQPQHF. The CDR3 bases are TGTGCCAGCAGTGAGGACAGGGTAATAGCTAATCAGCCCCAGCATTTT.

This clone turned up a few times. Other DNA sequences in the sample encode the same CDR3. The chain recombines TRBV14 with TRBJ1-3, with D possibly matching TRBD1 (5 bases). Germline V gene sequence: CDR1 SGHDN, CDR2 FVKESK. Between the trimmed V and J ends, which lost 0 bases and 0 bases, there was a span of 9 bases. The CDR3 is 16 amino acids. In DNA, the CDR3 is TGTGCCAGCAGCCAAGACTGGGGCACCTCTGGAAACACCATATATTTT. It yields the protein CASSQDWGTSGNTIYF.

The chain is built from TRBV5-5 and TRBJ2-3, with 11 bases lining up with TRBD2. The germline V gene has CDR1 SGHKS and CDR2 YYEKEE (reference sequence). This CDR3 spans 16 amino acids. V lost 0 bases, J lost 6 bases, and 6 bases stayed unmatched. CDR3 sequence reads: CASSLVLAGGRDTQYF. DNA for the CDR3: TGTGCCAGCAGCTTGGTGCTAGCGGGAGGAAGGGATACGCAGTATTTT.

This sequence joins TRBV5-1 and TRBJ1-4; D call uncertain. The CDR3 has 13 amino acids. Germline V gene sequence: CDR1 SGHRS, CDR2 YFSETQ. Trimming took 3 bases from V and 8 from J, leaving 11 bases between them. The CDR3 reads CASSWQEGEKLFF. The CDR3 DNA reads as TGCGCCAGCAGCTGGCAAGAGGGCGAAAAACTGTTTTTT.

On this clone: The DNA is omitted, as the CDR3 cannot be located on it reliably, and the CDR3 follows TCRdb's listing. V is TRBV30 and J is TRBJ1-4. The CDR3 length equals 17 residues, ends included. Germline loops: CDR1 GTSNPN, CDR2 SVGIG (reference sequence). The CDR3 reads CAWSVFGSGVRDEKLFF.

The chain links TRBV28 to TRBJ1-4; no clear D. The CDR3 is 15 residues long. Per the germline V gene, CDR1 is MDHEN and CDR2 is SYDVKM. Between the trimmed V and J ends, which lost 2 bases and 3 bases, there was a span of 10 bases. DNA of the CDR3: TGTGCCAGCAGTTTAACCGGACTTCCTAATGAAAAACTGTTTTTT. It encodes CASSLTGLPNEKLFF.